The next 25 T cell receptor beta chains were all read from a single sample in a study of blood T cell repertoires in COVID-19. TCRdb keeps only in-frame clones here, not all; method: immunoSEQ multiplex PCR. The sample includes approximately 45,000 clones, roughly 86% of them seen just once. Sequencing input: peripheral blood. The receptors stem from a human donor in a cohort sampled during active COVID-19.

The V and J genes are TRBV7-9 and TRBJ1-1, with TRBD1 matching 7 bases. Trimming removed 2 bases from V and 10 bases from J; junction bases left unmatched: 4. CDR1 is SEHNR, CDR2 FQNEAQ, per germline (reference sequence). The CDR3 covers 12 residues. The CDR3 spells CASSLTDRAAFF. The CDR3 region has the DNA TGTGCCAGCAGCTTAACCGACAGGGCAGCTTTCTTT.

This chain connects TRBV18 to TRBJ2-2; 7 bases align to TRBD1. CDR3 length: 16 amino acids. Germline CDR1 reads KGHSH; CDR2 reads LQKENI. J was trimmed by 2 bases and V by 7 bases; bases with no gene match: 10. CDR3 residues: CASFTRRDSNTGELFF. CDR3 coding DNA: TGTGCCAGCTTCACGCGTCGGGACAGCAACACCGGGGAGCTGTTTTTT.

This chain links TRBV19 with TRBJ1-1, with D perhaps matching TRBD1 (6 bases). Germline loops: CDR1 LNHDA, CDR2 SQIVND (reference sequence). V lost 1 base and J 2 bases, leaving 8 bases between the germline ends. The CDR3 loop spans 14 amino acids. CDR3 bases: TGTGCCAGTAGTATAGGGACAGCCAACACTGAAGCTTTCTTT. Its translation: CASSIGTANTEAFF.

This sequence joins TRBV6-5 and TRBJ1-2, with D hard to call. Germline CDR1 MNHEY, CDR2 SVGAGI. Trimming took off 4 bases at V and 7 bases at J, with 13 bases between the two ends. This CDR3 contains 13 residues. This chain's CDR3 is CASSSPREAGYTF. DNA for the CDR3: TGTGCCAGCAGTTCCCCCCGAGAGGCTGGCTACACCTTC.

The chain couples TRBV3-1 (or the pseudogene TRBV3-2) to TRBJ2-5; 9 positions agree with TRBD1. V trimming: 4 bases; J trimming: 5 bases; junction bases outside the gene matches: 8. The CDR3 totals 15 residues. Per germline, CDR1 LGHDT and CDR2 YNNKEL (reference sequence). The CDR3 here is CASSRRDRESETQYF. In DNA form, the CDR3 reads TGTGCCAGCAGCCGCCGGGACAGGGAGTCGGAGACCCAGTACTTC.

The chain is built from TRBV18 and TRBJ1-3, with D unclear. This CDR3 has 16 amino acids. V shed 2 bases and J shed 0 bases, with 11 bases lying between them. CDR1 and CDR2 from the germline V gene are KGHSH and LQKENI. DNA of the CDR3: TGTGCCAGCTCACCAAGGGAGACCTACTCTGGAAACACCATATATTTT. This codes for CASSPRETYSGNTIYF.

The V call is TRBV3-1 (or the pseudogene TRBV3-2), the J call TRBJ2-3, with D unclear. The germline V and J ends were trimmed by 4 bases and 3 bases, with 5 bases remaining between them. The CDR3 covers 12 residues. CDR1 and CDR2 (germline): LGHDT, YNNKEL (reference sequence). The CDR3 reads CASSLRTDTQYF. CDR3 nucleotides: TGTGCCAGCAGCCTTCGGACAGATACGCAGTATTTT.

V and J are TRBV29-1 and TRBJ1-1; D is ambiguous. The germline CDR1 and CDR2 sequences are SQVTM and ANQGSEA. This CDR3 is built from 15 residues. V was shortened by 6 bases and J by 0 bases, with 17 bases between the two germline ends. This CDR3 is CSVPRSGRMNTEAFF. CDR3 nucleotides: TGCAGCGTACCAAGGAGCGGACGGATGAACACTGAAGCTTTCTTT.

The sample holds one count of this clone. The chain employs TRBV10-3 and TRBJ1-1; the D gene is possibly TRBD1 (5 bases). Per germline, CDR1 ENHRY and CDR2 SYGVKD. The CDR3 consists of 13 residues. V dropped 6 bases and J dropped 5 bases, with 13 bases sitting between them. DNA for the CDR3: TGTGCCATCAGGGGGCCCGACCAGACTGAAGCTTTCTTT. Translated, it gives CAIRGPDQTEAFF.

The chain has TRBV6-2 or TRBV6-3 and TRBJ2-7; 8 bases fit TRBD1. Trimming removed 5 bases from V and 3 bases from J; junction bases left unmatched: 6. Germline lookup yields CDR1 MNHEY and CDR2 SVGEGT. CDR3 length: 14 amino acids. The CDR3 nucleotides read TGTGCCAGCAGTCCAGGACAGGGTCACTACGAGCAGTACTTC. Its translation is CASSPGQGHYEQYF.

Details on this clone: One end of the junction fails to match germline, which may point to a read error. V usage is TRBV7-7 and J usage is TRBJ2-3, with 10 nucleotides matching TRBD1. Germline-derived CDR1 and CDR2 are SSHAT and FNYEAQ (reference sequence). CDR3 length: 15 amino acids. CDR3 protein: CASSRGQGFADTQYF. The DNA for the CDR3 is TGTGCTAGCAGCCGGGGACAGGGGTTCGCAGATACGCAGTATTTT.

This chain connects TRBV7-2 to TRBJ2-7; 10 positions match TRBD1. Germline CDR1 and CDR2: SGHTA and FQGNSA. Trimming took 6 bases from V and 3 from J; bases not matched to a gene: 8. This CDR3 is 15 amino acids long. Here the CDR3 DNA reads TGTGCCAGCAGTCCCGGGACAGGGGTCGGCTACGAGCAGTACTTC. Translating it yields CASSPGTGVGYEQYF.

This chain links TRBV7-9 with TRBJ1-1; unclear D gene. V gave up 8 bases and J gave up 1 base, with 11 bases separating them. Germline lookup yields CDR1 SEHNR and CDR2 FQNEAQ (reference sequence). This CDR3 has 13 amino acids. In DNA, the CDR3 is TGTGCCAGCCCCTCCGGTGGGAACACTGAAGCTTTCTTT. As protein: CASPSGGNTEAFF. Full variable domain (remainder filled in from reference TRBV7-9 and TRBJ1-1): DTGVSQNPRHKITKRGQNVTFRCDPISEHNRLYWYRQTLGQGPEFLTYFQNEAQLEKSRLLSDRFSAERPKGSFSTLEIQRTEQGDSAMYLCASPSGGNTEAFFGQGTRLTVV.

The chain joins TRBV7-8 to TRBJ2-5; D possibly corresponds to TRBD2 (6 bases). Between the trimmed V and J ends, which lost 1 base and 6 bases, there was a span of 15 bases. The length of the CDR3 is 15 residues. Germline CDR1 SGHVS, CDR2 FQNEAQ. The chain's CDR3 is CASSLGRDPLKTQYF. The CDR3 DNA reads TGTGCCAGCAGCTTAGGGCGGGACCCCCTTAAGACCCAGTACTTC.

V and J are TRBV2 and TRBJ1-1; perhaps TRBD1 as D (5 bases). Trimming took 4 bases from V and 2 from J, leaving 17 bases between them. Germline-derived CDR1 and CDR2 are SNHLY and FYNNEI. The CDR3 is 16 amino acids. The CDR3 protein is CASSAEGRVKNTEAFF. The CDR3 nucleotides read TGTGCCAGCAGTGCTGAGGGGAGGGTTAAAAACACTGAAGCTTTCTTT.

The chain couples TRBV10-1 to TRBJ1-1; no clear D gene. V shed 2 bases and J shed 6 bases, with 10 bases lying between them. In germline, CDR1 is WNHNN, CDR2 SYGVQD (reference sequence). This CDR3 is built from 13 residues. The CDR3: CASSERLRAEAFF. CDR3 coding DNA: TGCGCCAGCAGTGAGCGGTTACGGGCTGAAGCTTTCTTT.

The CDR3 region is CASSSTGEVSPLHF. The CDR3 bases are TGTGCCAGCAGCTCAACAGGGGAGGTATCACCCCTCCACTTT. The chain couples TRBV7-2 to TRBJ1-6; 7 bases agree with TRBD1. From germline, CDR1 is SGHTA and CDR2 FQGNSA. CDR3 length equals 14 residues. V lost 4 bases, J lost 10 bases, and 7 bases stayed unmatched.

The genes are TRBV3-1 (or the pseudogene TRBV3-2) and TRBJ2-6, with D maybe TRBD2 (5 bases). Trimming took 4 bases from V and 1 from J, leaving 14 bases between them. CDR1 is LGHDT, CDR2 YNNKEL, per germline (reference sequence). The CDR3 totals 17 residues. CDR3 loop: CASSPLPRGSGANVLTF. As DNA, the CDR3 is TGTGCCAGCAGCCCACTCCCGAGAGGGTCTGGGGCCAACGTCCTGACTTTC.

This chain uses TRBV2 with TRBJ2-7; maybe TRBD2 (6 bases). This CDR3 has 16 residues. Trimming took off 3 bases at V and 6 bases at J, with 21 bases between the two ends. Germline loops: CDR1 SNHLY, CDR2 FYNNEI. In DNA form, the CDR3 reads TGTGCCAGCAGTGAGATAGGGAGCGGGCCCCGTCGCGAGCAGTACTTC. Residues: CASSEIGSGPRREQYF.

The chain couples TRBV6-2 or TRBV6-3 to TRBJ1-1, with D perhaps TRBD1 (5 bases). CDR3 length: 16 residues. CDR1 is MNHEY, CDR2 SVGEGT, per germline. V was trimmed by 1 base and J by 1 base, leaving 13 bases between them. In DNA form, the CDR3 reads TGTGCCAGCAGTTACTTGCAGGGAGGGCAGAACACTGAAGCTTTCTTT. It yields the protein CASSYLQGGQNTEAFF.

The V gene is TRBV6-5, the J gene TRBJ1-4; TRBD1 matches 8 bases. Trimming took 7 bases from V and 4 from J; bases not matched to a gene: 5. Germline-derived CDR1 and CDR2 are MNHEY and SVGAGI. The CDR3 is 14 residues long. The CDR3: CASKNRGSNEKLFF. The CDR3 nucleotides read TGTGCCAGCAAGAACAGGGGGAGTAATGAAAAACTGTTTTTT.

V usage is TRBV12-3 or TRBV12-4 and J usage is TRBJ1-1; D not certain. Trimming pared 3 bases from V and 1 base from J, leaving 6 bases between. The CDR3 contains 13 residues. CDR3 sequence reads: CASSLGRNTEAFF. The CDR3 DNA is TGTGCCAGCAGTTTGGGGAGGAACACTGAAGCTTTCTTT.

This chain uses TRBV25-1 with TRBJ2-7; 9 nucleotides match TRBD1. The CDR3 sequence is 12 residues long. CDR1 is MGHDK, CDR2 SYGVNS, per germline. The junction had 8 bases not matched to a gene; V was cut back by 8 bases and J by 9 bases. The CDR3 spells CASRGQGQRQYF. The CDR3 DNA sequence: TGTGCCAGCCGCGGACAGGGGCAGAGGCAGTACTTC.

As to this clone: Germline is not matched at one junction end, which may reflect a read error. The sample contains more than one DNA sequence encoding this CDR3. This chain uses TRBV27 with TRBJ2-7, with 7 bases aligning to TRBD2. The CDR3 loop spans 16 amino acids. Germline V gene lookup returns CDR1 MNHEY and CDR2 SMNVEV (reference sequence). The CDR3 is CASSPPPGGMTYEQYF. CDR3 in DNA: TGTGCCAGCAGTCCACCACCGGGGGGAATGACCTATGAGCAGTACTTC.

J is TRBJ1-5 and V is TRBV6-2 or TRBV6-3, with TRBD1 matching 7 bases. V dropped 5 bases and J dropped 7; count of bases not matched to a gene: 11. This CDR3 is 15 amino acids long. Germline CDR1 MNHEY, CDR2 SVGEGT. Written as DNA, the CDR3 is TGTGCCAGCAGTCTCCTCCAGGGGGTAGGACAGCCCCAGCATTTT. It codes for CASSLLQGVGQPQHF.